Shown below are 24 T cell receptor beta chains from a single sample sequenced in a study of CD8 T cells in Susac syndrome. When the RNA was reverse transcribed, random hexamers were used with an input of 0.5 to 1 ug. Using its own MiXCR run on the immunoSEQ multiplex PCR reads, TCRdb lists one record per CDR3 protein. Seen here are about 190,000 distinct CDR3 sequences, approximately 95% observed once, and the top ten hold 0.15% to 0.2%. The sequencing sample was made of CD8+ T cells from PBMCs. All receptors derive from a human donor with Susac syndrome.

This clonotype was counted once. This rearrangement joins TRBV9 to TRBJ2-5, with D possibly being TRBD2 (6 bases). This CDR3 contains 16 residues. Trimming left V 0 bases short and J 4 bases short, with 16 bases between. Germline lookup yields CDR1 SGDLS and CDR2 YYNGEE. CDR3 amino acids: CASSVVGGGARETQYF. The CDR3 bases are TGTGCCAGCAGCGTAGTGGGCGGCGGGGCACGAGAGACCCAGTACTTC.

CDR3 nucleotides: TGTGCCAGCAGCCCCTTCACAGAGAACACTGAAGCTTTCTTT. Amino acids: CASSPFTENTEAFF. This sequence joins TRBV7-9 and TRBJ1-1; D not resolved. Germline CDR1 reads SEHNR; CDR2 reads FQNEAQ (reference sequence). The CDR3 is 14 amino acids. Trimming removed 5 bases from V and 1 base from J, with 11 bases in between.

The V and J genes are TRBV20-1 and TRBJ2-1, with D unclear. Between the trimmed V and J ends, which lost 3 bases and 5 bases, there was a span of 17 bases. Germline assignment: CDR1 DFQATT and CDR2 SNEGSKA (reference sequence). CDR3 length equals 15 residues. The CDR3, as DNA: TGCAGTGCTAGTAGTTTGCGAGTGAAACACAATGAGCAGTTCTTC. Translation: CSASSLRVKHNEQFF.

The chain carries TRBV2 and TRBJ2-7, with 8 bases aligning to TRBD2. Germline V CDR1 and CDR2: SNHLY, FYNNEI. V was pared by 8 bases and J by 1 base, with 10 bases of the junction left unmatched. The CDR3 contains 15 residues. The chain's CDR3 is CASLGSGSLSYEQYF. CDR3 nucleotide sequence: TGTGCCAGCCTGGGGAGCGGGAGTCTGTCCTACGAGCAGTACTTC.

The rearrangement uses TRBV29-1 and TRBJ1-1, with a tentative D call TRBD1 (5 bases). This CDR3 comprises 13 residues. Trimming took 6 bases from V and 2 from J, leaving 13 bases between them. CDR1 and CDR2 from the germline V gene are SQVTM and ANQGSEA. The CDR3 protein is CSVHQQVNTEAFF. CDR3 DNA: TGCAGCGTCCATCAACAGGTTAACACTGAAGCTTTCTTT. Based on the CDR3 plus reference TRBV29-1 and TRBJ1-1, the full variable domain is SAVISQKPSRDICQRGTSLTIQCQVDSQVTMMFWYRQQPGQSLTLIATANQGSEATYESGFVIDKFPISRPNLTFSTLTVSNMSPEDSSIYLCSVHQQVNTEAFFGQGTRLTVV.

The V gene is TRBV5-1, the J gene TRBJ1-1; a possible D gene is TRBD1 (6 bases). The ends were cut back, 4 bases at V and 4 bases at J, with 14 bases in the middle. CDR3 size: 14 residues. Germline CDR1 reads SGHRS; CDR2 reads YFSETQ. The CDR3 spells CASSKSTGGTEAFF. In DNA, the CDR3 is TGCGCCAGCAGCAAGTCGACAGGTGGCACTGAAGCTTTCTTT.

The gene calls are TRBV9 and TRBJ2-3; D unresolved. Germline V lookup: CDR1 SGDLS, CDR2 YYNGEE. The CDR3 contains 14 residues. V shed 0 bases and J shed 0 bases, with 5 bases lying between them. The CDR3 region has the DNA TGTGCCAGCAGCGTAGCGGCCAGCACAGATACGCAGTATTTT. It codes for CASSVAASTDTQYF.

The count of this clonotype is one. The genes are TRBV4-1 and TRBJ2-5; 8 bases fit TRBD1. J was trimmed by 1 base and V by 4 bases; bases with no gene match: 8. The CDR3 spans 16 residues. Germline-derived CDR1 and CDR2 are MGHRA and YSYEKL. CDR3 residues: CASSRGQGGSQETQYF. CDR3 nucleotides: TGCGCCAGCAGCCGAGGACAGGGAGGATCCCAAGAGACCCAGTACTTC.

The chain uses TRBV4-1 and TRBJ2-7, with a tentative D call TRBD2 (5 bases). Trimming took off 1 base at V and 7 bases at J, with 11 bases between the two ends. Germline V CDR1 and CDR2: MGHRA, YSYEKL. This CDR3 has 13 amino acids. For the CDR3, the DNA is TGCGCCAGCAGCCAAGGGACCCCGGGGGAGCAGTACTTC. This encodes CASSQGTPGEQYF.

The chain recombines TRBV4-2 with TRBJ2-7; TRBD2 agrees at 11 bases. The CDR3 length is 19 residues. J gave up 2 bases and V 0 bases, and 12 bases lay outside the gene matches. Germline V gene sequence: CDR1 LGHNA, CDR2 YNFKEQ. Written as DNA, the CDR3 is TGTGCCAGCAGCCAAGAGAAGGGGAGTCCGACTAGCGGGACCTACGAGCAGTACTTC. This sequence encodes CASSQEKGSPTSGTYEQYF.

The V call is TRBV20-1, the J call TRBJ2-1, with TRBD2 identical over 7 bases. From germline, CDR1 is DFQATT and CDR2 SNEGSKA (reference sequence). V shed 3 bases, J shed 1 base, and the junction held 9 bases outside the gene matches. The CDR3 runs 16 residues. This chain's CDR3 is CSARDLLRGSYNEQFF. As DNA, the CDR3 is TGCAGTGCTAGGGATCTATTGCGGGGGTCCTACAATGAGCAGTTCTTC.

The count of this clonotype is one. This chain connects TRBV28 to TRBJ1-1; D might be TRBD1 (5 bases). The germline V gene has CDR1 MDHEN and CDR2 SYDVKM. CDR3 length: 14 amino acids. Deletions cut 5 bases from V and 4 bases from J, with 14 bases between. The CDR3 DNA is TGTGCCAGCAGTGCCGACGGGGGGAGCACTGAAGCTTTCTTT. Residues: CASSADGGSTEAFF.

V gene TRBV7-9 combines with J gene TRBJ2-5, with 13 positions matching TRBD2. Looked up from germline, CDR1 is SEHNR and CDR2 is FQNEAQ (reference sequence). V lost 5 bases and J lost 5; bases outside the gene matches: 17. The CDR3 is 19 amino acids. For the CDR3, the DNA is TGTGCCAGCAGCGACGGGACTAGCGGGATGGGATTGAAGTCGGAGACCCAGTACTTC. It codes for CASSDGTSGMGLKSETQYF.

This chain uses TRBV6-2 or TRBV6-3 with TRBJ2-1; 12 nucleotides align to TRBD2. V was pared by 4 bases and J by 4 bases, with 11 bases of the junction left unmatched. CDR3 size: 18 residues. Germline CDR1 reads MNHEY; CDR2 reads SVGEGT. As DNA, the CDR3 is TGTGCCAGCAGTTCCGCTCCGGGACTAGCGGGCCGATACAATGAGCAGTTCTTC. Translating it yields CASSSAPGLAGRYNEQFF.

This sequence joins TRBV4-1 and TRBJ1-5; D gene uncertain. The CDR3 is 13 residues long. Germline V lookup: CDR1 MGHRA, CDR2 YSYEKL. With 1 base removed from V and 4 bases from J, the gap between germline ends came to 5 bases. The CDR3 DNA reads TGCGCCAGCAGCCAAGTATTTAATCAGCCCCAGCATTTT. This sequence encodes CASSQVFNQPQHF.

The chain has TRBV30 and TRBJ2-7, with TRBD1 matching 7 bases. This CDR3 spans 13 amino acids. Germline V lookup: CDR1 GTSNPN, CDR2 SVGIG (reference sequence). The ends lost 2 bases at V and 1 base at J; junction bases unmatched: 2. CDR3 sequence (DNA): TGTGCCTGGAGTTCGGGACAGTCCTACGAGCAGTACTTC. Amino acid sequence: CAWSSGQSYEQYF.

DNA for the CDR3: TGCAGCGTTGAGGGTAGGGGCAATGAAAAACTGTTTTTT. This codes for CSVEGRGNEKLFF. The rearrangement uses TRBV29-1 and TRBJ1-4, with a tentative D call TRBD1 (5 bases). Trimming pared 3 bases from V and 5 bases from J, leaving 10 bases between. The CDR3 is 13 amino acids. Germline CDR1 reads SQVTM; CDR2 reads ANQGSEA.

The chain couples TRBV7-2 to TRBJ1-1, with D uncertain. In germline, CDR1 is SGHTA, CDR2 FQGNSA. CDR3 length equals 14 residues. V was trimmed by 5 bases and J by 4 bases, leaving 14 bases between them. CDR3 sequence reads: CASSPGRQSTEAFF. The CDR3 DNA reads TGTGCCAGCAGCCCCGGTCGGCAGAGCACTGAAGCTTTCTTT. Supplemented by reference TRBV7-2 and TRBJ1-1, the full variable domain reads GAGVSQSPSNKVTEKGKDVELRCDPISGHTALYWYRQSLGQGLEFLIYFQGNSAPDKSGLPSDRFSAERTGGSVSTLTIQRTQQEDSAVYLCASSPGRQSTEAFFGQGTRLTVV.

The chain links TRBV13 to TRBJ1-1; D not certain. The CDR3 has 12 amino acids. Trimming took 1 base from V and 8 from J, leaving 8 bases between them. Germline V CDR1 and CDR2: PRHDT, FYEKMQ (reference sequence). The CDR3 is CASSLVPAEAFF. The CDR3 DNA is TGTGCCAGCAGCTTAGTCCCCGCAGAAGCTTTCTTT.

The chain is built from TRBV10-3 and TRBJ2-6, with a weak D call TRBD1 (5 bases). Per germline, CDR1 ENHRY and CDR2 SYGVKD. The CDR3 runs 19 residues. The V and J ends lost 0 bases and 0 bases respectively, with 15 bases between them. CDR3 residues: CAISESAGWALSGANVLTF. Here the CDR3 DNA reads TGTGCCATCAGTGAGTCGGCAGGGTGGGCTCTCTCTGGGGCCAACGTCCTGACTTTC.

The chain has TRBV7-9 and TRBJ2-7; 8 bases line up with TRBD1. The CDR3 sequence is 15 residues long. Germline assignment: CDR1 SEHNR and CDR2 FQNEAQ (reference sequence). With 5 bases clipped from V and 5 bases from J, the junction kept 11 bases outside the gene matches. The CDR3 DNA reads TGTGCCAGCAGCACTGGACAGGGAACGGTCCACGAGCAGTACTTC. Translation: CASSTGQGTVHEQYF.

The chain has TRBV5-1 and TRBJ1-2; D is perhaps TRBD1 (5 bases). CDR1 is SGHRS and CDR2 is YFSETQ in the germline V gene. V shed 5 bases and J shed 5 bases, with 16 bases lying between them. This CDR3 is built from 14 residues. The CDR3 here is CASRPTQDSYGYTF. Written as DNA, the CDR3 is TGCGCCAGCAGGCCTACACAGGATTCGTATGGCTACACCTTC.

The chain carries TRBV5-6 and TRBJ1-4, with D tentatively TRBD1 (5 bases). The germline CDR1 and CDR2 sequences are SGHDT and YYEEEE. The CDR3 runs to 13 residues. Trimming took off 5 bases at V and 8 bases at J, with 13 bases between the two ends. Here the CDR3 DNA reads TGTGCCAGCAGTGAAGGGGCCGGGGAAAAACTGTTTTTT. It encodes CASSEGAGEKLFF.

This chain links TRBV7-9 with TRBJ2-1; 8 nucleotides match TRBD2. The junction had 5 bases not matched to a gene; V was cut back by 1 base and J by 9 bases. This CDR3 has 14 amino acids. The germline V gene has CDR1 SEHNR and CDR2 FQNEAQ (reference sequence). This CDR3 reads CASSLGPGGGEQFF. In DNA form, the CDR3 reads TGTGCCAGCAGCTTAGGACCGGGAGGGGGTGAGCAGTTCTTC.